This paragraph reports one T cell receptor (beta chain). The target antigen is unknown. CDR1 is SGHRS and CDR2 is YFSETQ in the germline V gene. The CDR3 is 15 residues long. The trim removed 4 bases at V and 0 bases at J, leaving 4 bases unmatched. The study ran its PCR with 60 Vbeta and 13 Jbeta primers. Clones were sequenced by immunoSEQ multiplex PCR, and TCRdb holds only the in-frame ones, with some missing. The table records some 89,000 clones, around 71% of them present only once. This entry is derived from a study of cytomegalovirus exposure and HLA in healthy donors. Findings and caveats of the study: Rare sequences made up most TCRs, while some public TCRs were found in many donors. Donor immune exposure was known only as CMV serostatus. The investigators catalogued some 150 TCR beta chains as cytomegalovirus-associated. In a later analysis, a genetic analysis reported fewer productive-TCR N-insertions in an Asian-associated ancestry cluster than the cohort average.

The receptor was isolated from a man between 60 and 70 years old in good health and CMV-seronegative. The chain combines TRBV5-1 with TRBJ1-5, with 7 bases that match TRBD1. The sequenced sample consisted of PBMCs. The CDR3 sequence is CASSQTGSSNQPQHF. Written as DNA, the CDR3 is TGCGCCAGCAGCCAGACAGGGAGTAGCAATCAGCCCCAGCATTTT.